This T cell receptor beta chain was sequenced in a study of regulatory T cells in long-lasting Graves disease. The TCR beta library used iRepertoire HTBI primers with Arm-PCR amplification of CDR3. TCRdb itself ran the multiplex PCR reads through MiXCR, one entry per CDR3 protein. The sample gives fewer than 450,000 distinct CDR3 sequences, 14% to 15% of which show up once; about 8.2% is in the top ten. The time point here: newly diagnosed GD, antithyroid drugs for less than 3 months. PBMC RNA served as the TCR library source. This clonotype was detected a few times. Trimming took off 7 bases at V and 1 base at J, with 8 bases between the two ends. The CDR3 runs 13 residues. Germline values: CDR1 SEHNR, CDR2 FQNEAQ (reference sequence). These sequences were also reported in another study, on T cells in Graves' hyperthyroidism and ophthalmopathy.

The clonotype comes from a middle-aged woman with Graves disease. The rearrangement uses TRBV7-9 and TRBJ1-3, with TRBD1 as a possible D gene (5 bases). Sequencing used peripheral blood mononuclear cells (PBMCs), obtained at new diagnosis, from a patient treated with antithyroid drugs. The CDR3 reads CASMGGSGNTIYF. In nucleotides, the CDR3 is TGTGCCAGCATGGGGGGTTCTGGAAACACCATATATTTT.